The rows below give T cell receptor beta chains drawn from one sample of a study of T cells after yellow fever vaccination. A single record per CDR3 protein comes from TCRdb applying MiXCR to the 5' RACE reads. The table includes roughly 310,000 distinct CDR3 sequences, roughly 9.4% detected once. The sample consisted of PBMCs, taken on the day of the first yellow fever vaccination. These receptors all stem from a young man who received the YFV17D yellow fever vaccine. Each CDR3 is given with its conserved first and last residue. Fields, in order: V gene, clone size, D gene, CDR3 length, J gene, CDR3 protein, CDR3 DNA. The D gene is left open where the match is weak. Some rows have no size entry. The others give once, few or many, or a class for an expanded clone.

v_call: TRBV15
clone_size: few
d_call: TRBD1
cdr3_length: 15
j_call: TRBJ2-2
cdr3_aa: CATSIGDRDTGELFF
cdr3_nt: TGTGCCACCAGCATTGGGGACAGAGACACCGGGGAGCTGTTTTTT

v_call: TRBV5-1
clone_size: NA
d_call: NA
cdr3_length: 16
j_call: TRBJ1-3
cdr3_aa: CASSLMATHSGNTIYF
cdr3_nt: TGCGCCAGCAGCTTGATGGCCACTCACTCTGGAAACACCATATATTTT

v_call: TRBV7-8
clone_size: NA
d_call: TRBD2
cdr3_length: 14
j_call: TRBJ2-1
cdr3_aa: CASSPRTSDNEQFF
cdr3_nt: TGTGCCAGCAGCCCCAGGACTAGCGACAATGAGCAGTTCTTC

v_call: TRBV28
clone_size: many
d_call: TRBD1
cdr3_length: 16
j_call: TRBJ1-5
cdr3_aa: CASSQPTTGGNQPQHF
cdr3_nt: TGTGCCAGCAGCCAACCCACGACAGGGGGCAATCAGCCCCAGCATTTT

v_call: TRBV2
clone_size: few
d_call: NA
cdr3_length: 14
j_call: TRBJ1-2
cdr3_aa: CASTDQGFGYGYTF
cdr3_nt: TGTGCCAGCACTGACCAGGGGTTCGGCTATGGCTACACCTTC

v_call: TRBV12-3/TRBV12-4
clone_size: NA
d_call: NA
cdr3_length: 14
j_call: TRBJ2-5
cdr3_aa: CASSLPGTQETQYF
cdr3_nt: TGTGCCAGCAGCCTCCCGGGGACCCAAGAGACCCAGTACTTC

v_call: TRBV29-1
clone_size: few
d_call: TRBD2
cdr3_length: 15
j_call: TRBJ2-3
cdr3_aa: CSGSGGAFRADTQYF
cdr3_nt: TGCAGCGGGAGCGGGGGGGCCTTTCGGGCAGATACGCAGTATTTT

v_call: TRBV4-1
clone_size: NA
d_call: NA
cdr3_length: 14
j_call: TRBJ2-5
cdr3_aa: CASSPQTSSETQYF
cdr3_nt: TGCGCCAGCAGCCCACAAACTAGCTCCGAGACCCAGTACTTC

v_call: TRBV7-3
clone_size: few
d_call: NA
cdr3_length: 13
j_call: TRBJ1-2
cdr3_aa: CASSLTGFDGYTF
cdr3_nt: TGTGCCAGCAGCTTAACAGGGTTCGATGGCTACACCTTC

v_call: TRBV12-3/TRBV12-4
clone_size: few
d_call: TRBD1
cdr3_length: 11
j_call: TRBJ2-1
cdr3_aa: CASNNRDRQFF
cdr3_nt: TGTGCCAGCAACAACCGGGACAGACAGTTCTTC

v_call: TRBV5-5
clone_size: NA
d_call: NA
cdr3_length: 15
j_call: TRBJ2-6
cdr3_aa: CASSEQHSGANVLTF
cdr3_nt: TGTGCCAGCAGCGAACAGCACTCTGGGGCCAACGTCCTGACTTTC

v_call: TRBV14
clone_size: few
d_call: NA
cdr3_length: 14
j_call: TRBJ2-1
cdr3_aa: CASSQENNDGEQFF
cdr3_nt: TGTGCCAGCAGCCAAGAGAATAATGATGGTGAGCAGTTCTTC

v_call: TRBV11-2
clone_size: few
d_call: TRBD2
cdr3_length: 17
j_call: TRBJ2-5
cdr3_aa: CASSPFFGAGGHQTQYF
cdr3_nt: TGTGCCAGCAGCCCCTTTTTTGGAGCGGGGGGTCATCAGACCCAGTACTTC

v_call: TRBV20-1
clone_size: NA
d_call: TRBD2
cdr3_length: 14
j_call: TRBJ2-1
cdr3_aa: CSAISGLALGEQFF
cdr3_nt: TGCAGTGCCATTTCCGGACTAGCTCTAGGTGAGCAGTTCTTC

v_call: TRBV20-1
clone_size: NA
d_call: TRBD2
cdr3_length: 14
j_call: TRBJ2-5
cdr3_aa: CSARAGGLTETQYF
cdr3_nt: TGCAGTGCTAGAGCGGGGGGGCTTACGGAGACCCAGTACTTC

v_call: TRBV5-1
clone_size: NA
d_call: NA
cdr3_length: 12
j_call: TRBJ1-1
cdr3_aa: CASSVLNTEAFF
cdr3_nt: TGCGCCAGCAGCGTATTAAACACTGAAGCTTTCTTT

v_call: TRBV18
clone_size: few
d_call: NA
cdr3_length: 16
j_call: TRBJ1-2
cdr3_aa: CASSPPSVGREEGYTF
cdr3_nt: TGTGCCAGCTCACCACCGTCTGTGGGCAGGGAGGAAGGCTACACCTTC

v_call: TRBV5-6
clone_size: few
d_call: NA
cdr3_length: 14
j_call: TRBJ2-3
cdr3_aa: CASSLDVGADTQYF
cdr3_nt: TGTGCCAGCAGCTTGGACGTGGGGGCAGATACGCAGTATTTT

v_call: TRBV24-1
clone_size: few
d_call: NA
cdr3_length: 15
j_call: TRBJ1-5
cdr3_aa: CATRGGGRSNQPQHF
cdr3_nt: TGTGCCACCCGGGGGGGGGGACGGAGCAATCAGCCCCAGCATTTT

v_call: TRBV10-3
clone_size: few
d_call: NA
cdr3_length: 13
j_call: TRBJ1-2
cdr3_aa: CATSPMVLYGYTF
cdr3_nt: TGTGCCACCAGTCCGATGGTCCTTTATGGCTACACCTTC

v_call: TRBV20-1
clone_size: few
d_call: NA
cdr3_length: 16
j_call: TRBJ2-3
cdr3_aa: CSAVRGRGARADTQYF
cdr3_nt: TGCAGTGCTGTCCGCGGTAGGGGGGCCAGGGCAGATACGCAGTATTTT

v_call: TRBV20-1
clone_size: NA
d_call: TRBD2
cdr3_length: 15
j_call: TRBJ2-1
cdr3_aa: CSAALSSGEYNEQFF
cdr3_nt: TGCAGTGCCGCCCTATCGAGCGGGGAATACAATGAGCAGTTCTTC

v_call: TRBV2
clone_size: NA
d_call: TRBD2
cdr3_length: 14
j_call: TRBJ2-5
cdr3_aa: CASSTGLAPETQYF
cdr3_nt: TGTGCCAGCAGTACTGGACTAGCGCCGGAGACCCAGTACTTC

v_call: TRBV5-6
clone_size: many
d_call: TRBD1
cdr3_length: 13
j_call: TRBJ2-5
cdr3_aa: CASSSTGGETQYF
cdr3_nt: TGTGCCAGCAGCTCGACAGGGGGAGAGACCCAGTACTTC

v_call: TRBV28
clone_size: NA
d_call: NA
cdr3_length: 14
j_call: TRBJ1-1
cdr3_aa: CASTPGGRPLEAFF
cdr3_nt: TGTGCCAGCACTCCTGGGGGGCGACCCCTTGAAGCTTTCTTT

v_call: TRBV20-1
clone_size: NA
d_call: TRBD2
cdr3_length: 13
j_call: TRBJ2-2
cdr3_aa: CSTPGLAPGELFF
cdr3_nt: TGCAGTACACCGGGACTAGCACCCGGGGAGCTGTTTTTT

v_call: TRBV7-9
clone_size: many
d_call: NA
cdr3_length: 15
j_call: TRBJ1-1
cdr3_aa: CASSLAHGGESEAFF
cdr3_nt: TGTGCCAGCAGCTTAGCTCACGGGGGGGAGTCTGAAGCTTTCTTT

v_call: TRBV6-6
clone_size: once
d_call: NA
cdr3_length: 13
j_call: TRBJ1-4
cdr3_aa: CAIGNKANEKLFF
cdr3_nt: TGTGCCATCGGTAACAAGGCTAATGAAAAACTGTTTTTT

v_call: TRBV4-2
clone_size: few
d_call: NA
cdr3_length: 15
j_call: TRBJ1-2
cdr3_aa: CASSQEGSAYYGYTF
cdr3_nt: TGTGCCAGCAGCCAAGAGGGTTCCGCTTACTATGGCTACACCTTC

v_call: TRBV6-5
clone_size: NA
d_call: NA
cdr3_length: 14
j_call: TRBJ2-2
cdr3_aa: CASSSGGSAGELFF
cdr3_nt: TGTGCCAGCAGTTCTGGGGGGTCGGCCGGGGAGCTGTTTTTT

v_call: TRBV7-2
clone_size: few
d_call: NA
cdr3_length: 16
j_call: TRBJ1-2
cdr3_aa: CASSLAIRDLDYGYTF
cdr3_nt: TGTGCCAGCAGCTTAGCGATCAGGGACCTTGACTATGGCTACACCTTC

v_call: TRBV19
clone_size: few
d_call: NA
cdr3_length: 14
j_call: TRBJ2-5
cdr3_aa: CASSIDQRKETQYF
cdr3_nt: TGTGCCAGTAGTATAGACCAGAGGAAGGAGACCCAGTACTTC

v_call: TRBV4-3
clone_size: NA
d_call: NA
cdr3_length: 14
j_call: TRBJ2-7
cdr3_aa: CASSQDRGNYEQYF
cdr3_nt: TGCGCCAGCAGCCAAGACCGAGGAAACTACGAGCAGTACTTC

v_call: TRBV28
clone_size: NA
d_call: TRBD1
cdr3_length: 13
j_call: TRBJ1-2
cdr3_aa: CASLPFRGQGYTF
cdr3_nt: TGTGCCAGCCTCCCTTTCAGGGGGCAGGGCTACACCTTC

v_call: TRBV7-9
clone_size: NA
d_call: NA
cdr3_length: 15
j_call: TRBJ1-1
cdr3_aa: CASSLSWGHVAEAFF
cdr3_nt: TGTGCCAGCAGCTTATCGTGGGGTCACGTCGCTGAAGCTTTCTTT

v_call: TRBV11-2
clone_size: NA
d_call: NA
cdr3_length: 16
j_call: TRBJ2-7
cdr3_aa: CASSGRPGRSPQEQYF
cdr3_nt: TGTGCCAGCAGCGGGCGCCCGGGACGCAGCCCGCAGGAGCAGTACTTC

v_call: TRBV2
clone_size: NA
d_call: TRBD2
cdr3_length: 18
j_call: TRBJ2-1
cdr3_aa: CASSFPVAGGPSYNEQFF
cdr3_nt: TGTGCCAGCAGTTTCCCGGTCGCGGGGGGGCCCTCCTACAATGAGCAGTTCTTC

v_call: TRBV7-9
clone_size: few
d_call: TRBD1
cdr3_length: 14
j_call: TRBJ2-7
cdr3_aa: CASSATGVSYEQYF
cdr3_nt: TGTGCCAGCAGCGCGACAGGGGTGTCCTACGAGCAGTACTTC

v_call: TRBV7-2
clone_size: NA
d_call: TRBD2
cdr3_length: 16
j_call: TRBJ2-2
cdr3_aa: CASSLRGAGGTGELFF
cdr3_nt: TGTGCCAGCAGCCTCCGGGGAGCGGGGGGGACCGGGGAGCTGTTTTTT

v_call: TRBV5-1
clone_size: NA
d_call: TRBD1
cdr3_length: 15
j_call: TRBJ2-3
cdr3_aa: CASSGPGQWFTGQYF
cdr3_nt: TGCGCCAGCAGCGGCCCGGGACAGTGGTTCACAGGGCAGTATTTT

v_call: TRBV5-4
clone_size: few
d_call: TRBD1
cdr3_length: 16
j_call: TRBJ2-1
cdr3_aa: CASSSPDRIQYNEQFF
cdr3_nt: TGTGCCAGCAGCAGCCCGGACAGGATCCAATACAATGAGCAGTTCTTC

v_call: TRBV4-1
clone_size: NA
d_call: TRBD2
cdr3_length: 17
j_call: TRBJ2-1
cdr3_aa: CASSQDSGTSGYNEQFF
cdr3_nt: TGCGCCAGCAGCCAAGATTCCGGGACTAGCGGGTACAATGAGCAGTTCTTC

v_call: TRBV7-2
clone_size: NA
d_call: NA
cdr3_length: 14
j_call: TRBJ1-1
cdr3_aa: CASSRQELNTEAFF
cdr3_nt: TGTGCCAGCAGCCGTCAGGAGTTGAACACTGAAGCTTTCTTT

v_call: TRBV24-1
clone_size: few
d_call: TRBD2
cdr3_length: 18
j_call: TRBJ2-2
cdr3_aa: CATSGVFHRGRNTGELFF
cdr3_nt: TGTGCCACCAGCGGAGTGTTTCATCGCGGGAGGAACACCGGGGAGCTGTTTTTT

v_call: TRBV7-9
clone_size: few
d_call: TRBD1
cdr3_length: 15
j_call: TRBJ1-2
cdr3_aa: CASSPGQGENYGYTF
cdr3_nt: TGTGCCAGCAGCCCCGGACAGGGAGAGAACTATGGCTACACCTTC

v_call: TRBV9
clone_size: many
d_call: NA
cdr3_length: 15
j_call: TRBJ2-1
cdr3_aa: CASSVFSSSYNEQFF
cdr3_nt: TGTGCCAGCAGCGTATTTAGTAGCTCCTACAATGAGCAGTTCTTC

v_call: TRBV10-3
clone_size: few
d_call: TRBD1
cdr3_length: 15
j_call: TRBJ1-2
cdr3_aa: CAISSFAQGTKGYTF
cdr3_nt: TGTGCCATCAGTTCATTTGCACAGGGGACTAAAGGCTACACCTTC

v_call: TRBV11-2
clone_size: NA
d_call: TRBD1
cdr3_length: 14
j_call: TRBJ1-4
cdr3_aa: CASRMTGWYEKLFF
cdr3_nt: TGTGCCAGCAGAATGACAGGGTGGTATGAAAAACTGTTTTTT

v_call: TRBV10-3
clone_size: NA
d_call: NA
cdr3_length: 15
j_call: TRBJ1-5
cdr3_aa: CAISESGSSHQPQHF
cdr3_nt: TGTGCCATCAGTGAGTCTGGTAGCAGCCATCAGCCCCAGCATTTT

v_call: TRBV5-1
clone_size: NA
d_call: NA
cdr3_length: 15
j_call: TRBJ2-3
cdr3_aa: CASSLPPGDTDTQYF
cdr3_nt: TGCGCCAGCAGCCTACCCCCCGGGGACACAGATACGCAGTATTTT

v_call: TRBV6-2/TRBV6-3
clone_size: few
d_call: NA
cdr3_length: 13
j_call: TRBJ1-5
cdr3_aa: CASSYMGNQPQHF
cdr3_nt: TGTGCCAGCAGTTACATGGGCAATCAGCCCCAGCATTTT

v_call: TRBV4-1
clone_size: many
d_call: NA
cdr3_length: 16
j_call: TRBJ2-1
cdr3_aa: CASSKTILEIYNEQFF
cdr3_nt: TGCGCCAGCAGCAAAACTATACTAGAGATATACAATGAGCAGTTCTTC

v_call: TRBV5-4
clone_size: few
d_call: NA
cdr3_length: 16
j_call: TRBJ2-1
cdr3_aa: CASSLAPDISYNEQFF
cdr3_nt: TGTGCCAGCAGCTTGGCCCCGGACATCTCCTACAATGAGCAGTTCTTC

v_call: TRBV7-9
clone_size: NA
d_call: TRBD2
cdr3_length: 17
j_call: TRBJ2-1
cdr3_aa: CASSSASGGASYNEQFF
cdr3_nt: TGTGCCAGCAGCTCGGCTAGCGGGGGGGCCTCCTACAATGAGCAGTTCTTC

v_call: TRBV5-1
clone_size: NA
d_call: TRBD2
cdr3_length: 20
j_call: TRBJ2-1
cdr3_aa: CASHHPGTSGGDQSYNEQFF
cdr3_nt: TGCGCCAGCCACCACCCCGGGACTAGCGGGGGGGATCAATCCTACAATGAGCAGTTCTTC

v_call: TRBV5-1
clone_size: NA
d_call: TRBD1
cdr3_length: 15
j_call: TRBJ2-7
cdr3_aa: CASTGGTGIPYEQYF
cdr3_nt: TGCGCCAGCACTGGCGGGACAGGGATCCCCTACGAGCAGTACTTC

v_call: TRBV7-6
clone_size: NA
d_call: TRBD1
cdr3_length: 15
j_call: TRBJ1-1
cdr3_aa: CASSLAQGARTEAFF
cdr3_nt: TGTGCCAGCAGCTTAGCCCAGGGGGCGCGGACTGAAGCTTTCTTT

v_call: TRBV7-2
clone_size: few
d_call: TRBD2
cdr3_length: 14
j_call: TRBJ2-1
cdr3_aa: CASSPQRGYNEQFF
cdr3_nt: TGTGCCAGCAGCCCTCAGCGGGGCTACAATGAGCAGTTCTTC

v_call: TRBV28
clone_size: NA
d_call: TRBD1
cdr3_length: 12
j_call: TRBJ2-1
cdr3_aa: CASRGQAPEQFF
cdr3_nt: TGTGCCAGCAGAGGACAGGCTCCTGAGCAGTTCTTC